This T cell receptor (beta chain) was captured in a study of T cells in Graves' hyperthyroidism and ophthalmopathy. Overall study findings and caveats: Expanded thyroid clonotypes (above 0.001) were mostly also found in blood.

On this clonotype itself: The antigen is not known.

The germline V gene has CDR1 SGHRS and CDR2 YFSETQ. CDR3 size: 15 residues. What was amplified from RNA transcripts were TCR beta CDR3 regions. Using the HTBI primer set, a first-round RT-PCR was run on the TCR CDR3. TCRdb processed the multiplex PCR reads anew with MiXCR; each CDR3 protein has one entry. The table records roughly 570,000 distinct CDR3 sequences, around 45% of them present only once. The TCR was taken from a woman under 30 with Graves' hyperthyroidism. The V gene is TRBV5-1, the J gene TRBJ2-5, with a possible D match to TRBD1 (5 bases). The J call may not be correct, given that the DNA end is closer to TRBJ2-4. The sample taken for sequencing was peripheral blood or thyroid tissue (not recorded which). For the CDR3, the DNA is TGCGCCAGCAGCCCAGGGTTCGGTCCAAAAAACATTCAGTACTTC. Encoded protein: CASSPGFGPKNIQYF.